This TCR beta chain was identified during a study of cytomegalovirus exposure and HLA in healthy donors. Study at large: A prior analysis found 117 million unique TCR beta sequences from 150 million to 200 million T cells. As released early, the data held about 85 million unique TCRs from HLA-typed donors. Regarding the study as a whole: Earlier analysis found most TCR beta V segments productive about 87% or about 30% of the time. There was a cluster of highly shared sequence variants that was likely a sequencing artifact.

About this clone itself: Its antigen is unidentified. This same CDR3 is encoded by further DNA sequences in the sample.

The PCR contained 60 Vbeta and 13 Jbeta primers. Measured with immunoSEQ multiplex PCR; TCRdb has only the in-frame clones, and not every one. The sample has approximately 130,000 clones, roughly 72% seen once. This CDR3 is built from 15 residues. Germline V CDR1 and CDR2: SGHVS, FNYEAQ. V dropped 5 bases and J dropped 6; count of bases not matched to a gene: 6. Sequencing used PBMCs. The chain joins TRBV7-6 to TRBJ2-3; 12 positions agree with TRBD2. This receptor was obtained from a woman between 50 and 59 years old in good health and CMV-seronegative. The CDR3 reads CASSVTSGRRDTQYF. The DNA of the CDR3 is TGTGCCAGCAGCGTGACTAGCGGGAGAAGGGATACGCAGTATTTT.